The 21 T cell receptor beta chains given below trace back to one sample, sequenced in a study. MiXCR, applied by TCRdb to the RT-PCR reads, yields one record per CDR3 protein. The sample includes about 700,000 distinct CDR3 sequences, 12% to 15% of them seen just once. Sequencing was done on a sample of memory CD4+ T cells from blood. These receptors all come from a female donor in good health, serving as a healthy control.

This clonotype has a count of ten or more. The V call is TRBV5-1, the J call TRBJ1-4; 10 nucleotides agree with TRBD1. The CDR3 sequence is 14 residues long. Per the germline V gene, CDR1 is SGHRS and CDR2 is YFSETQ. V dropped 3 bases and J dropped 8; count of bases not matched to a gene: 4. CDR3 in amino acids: CASSSTGGEEKLFF. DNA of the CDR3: TGCGCCAGCAGCTCGACAGGGGGCGAAGAAAAACTGTTTTTT.

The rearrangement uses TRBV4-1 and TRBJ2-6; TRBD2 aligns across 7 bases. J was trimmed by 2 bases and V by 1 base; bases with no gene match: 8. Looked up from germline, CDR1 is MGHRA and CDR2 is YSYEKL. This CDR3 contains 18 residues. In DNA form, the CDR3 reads TGCGCCAGCAGCCAAGGCCTAGCGGACCTCACTGGGGCCAACGTCCTGACTTTC. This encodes CASSQGLADLTGANVLTF.

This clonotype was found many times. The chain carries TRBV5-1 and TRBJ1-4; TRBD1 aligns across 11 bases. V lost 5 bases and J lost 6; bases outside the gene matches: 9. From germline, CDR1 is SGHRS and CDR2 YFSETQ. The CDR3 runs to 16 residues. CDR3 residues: CASSPGTGGGYEKLFF. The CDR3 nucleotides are TGCGCCAGCAGTCCCGGGACAGGGGGAGGGTATGAAAAACTGTTTTTT.

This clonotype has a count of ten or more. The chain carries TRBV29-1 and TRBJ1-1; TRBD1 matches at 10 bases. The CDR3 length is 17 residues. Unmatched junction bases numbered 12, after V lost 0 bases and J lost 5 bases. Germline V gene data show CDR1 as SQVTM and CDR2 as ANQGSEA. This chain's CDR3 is CSVEEGGDWTGGTEAFF. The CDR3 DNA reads TGCAGCGTTGAAGAGGGGGGGGATTGGACAGGGGGTACTGAAGCTTTCTTT.

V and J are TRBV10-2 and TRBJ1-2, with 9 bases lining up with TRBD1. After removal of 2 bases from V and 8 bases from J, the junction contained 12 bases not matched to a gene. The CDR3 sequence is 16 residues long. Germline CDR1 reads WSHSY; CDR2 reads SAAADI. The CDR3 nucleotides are TGCGCCAGCAGTGAGAGTACAGGGGGCGCCGGGATCGGCTACACCTTC. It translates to CASSESTGGAGIGYTF.

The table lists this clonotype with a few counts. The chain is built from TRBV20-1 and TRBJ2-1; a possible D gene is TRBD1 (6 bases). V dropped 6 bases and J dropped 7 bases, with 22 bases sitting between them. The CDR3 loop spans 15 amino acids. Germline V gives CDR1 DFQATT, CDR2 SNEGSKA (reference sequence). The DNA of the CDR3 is TGCAGTGCCGATCGCGCCGAAGCAGGGGTAAATGAGCAGTTCTTC. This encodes CSADRAEAGVNEQFF.

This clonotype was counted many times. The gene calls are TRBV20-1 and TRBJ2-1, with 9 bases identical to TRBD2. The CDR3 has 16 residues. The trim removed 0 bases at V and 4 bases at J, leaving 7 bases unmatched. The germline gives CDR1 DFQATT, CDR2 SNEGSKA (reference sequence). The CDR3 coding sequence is TGCAGTGCTAGAGATGTTAGCGGGAGTTTGTACAATGAGCAGTTCTTC. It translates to CSARDVSGSLYNEQFF.

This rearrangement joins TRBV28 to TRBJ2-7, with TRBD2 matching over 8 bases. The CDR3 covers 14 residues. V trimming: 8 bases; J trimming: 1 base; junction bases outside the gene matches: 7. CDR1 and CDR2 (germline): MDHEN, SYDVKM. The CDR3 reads CASGDRGGSYEQYF. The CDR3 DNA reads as TGTGCCAGCGGAGACCGGGGGGGATCCTACGAGCAGTACTTC.

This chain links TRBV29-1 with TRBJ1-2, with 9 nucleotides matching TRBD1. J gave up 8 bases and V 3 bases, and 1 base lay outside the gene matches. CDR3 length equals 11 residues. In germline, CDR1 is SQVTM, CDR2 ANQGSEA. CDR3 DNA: TGCAGCGTTGACGGGACAGGGGGCTACACCTTC. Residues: CSVDGTGGYTF.

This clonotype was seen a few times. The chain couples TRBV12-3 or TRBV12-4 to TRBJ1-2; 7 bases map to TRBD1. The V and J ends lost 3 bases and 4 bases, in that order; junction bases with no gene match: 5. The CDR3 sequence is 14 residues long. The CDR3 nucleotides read TGTGCCAGCAGTTTCCAAGGGGGCGGCTATGGCTACACCTTC. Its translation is CASSFQGGGYGYTF.

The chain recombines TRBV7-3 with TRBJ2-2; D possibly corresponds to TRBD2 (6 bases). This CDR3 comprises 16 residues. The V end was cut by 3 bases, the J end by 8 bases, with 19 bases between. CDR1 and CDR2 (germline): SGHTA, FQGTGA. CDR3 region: CASSFLGTTLAGELFF. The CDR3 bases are TGTGCCAGCAGCTTTTTAGGGACCACCCTAGCGGGGGAGCTGTTTTTT.

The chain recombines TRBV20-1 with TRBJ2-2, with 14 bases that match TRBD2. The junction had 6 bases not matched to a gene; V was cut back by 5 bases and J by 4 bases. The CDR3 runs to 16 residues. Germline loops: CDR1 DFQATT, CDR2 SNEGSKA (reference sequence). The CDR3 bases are TGCAGTGCTCGACTAGCGGGAGGGGTCTCCACCGGGGAGCTGTTTTTT. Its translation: CSARLAGGVSTGELFF.

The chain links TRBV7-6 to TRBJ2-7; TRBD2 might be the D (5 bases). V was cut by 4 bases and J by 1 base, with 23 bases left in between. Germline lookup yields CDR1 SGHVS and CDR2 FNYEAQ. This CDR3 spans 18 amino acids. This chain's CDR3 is CASSSLRLGATGSYEQYF. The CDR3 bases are TGTGCCAGCAGCTCCCTTAGGTTGGGAGCGACTGGTTCCTACGAGCAGTACTTC.

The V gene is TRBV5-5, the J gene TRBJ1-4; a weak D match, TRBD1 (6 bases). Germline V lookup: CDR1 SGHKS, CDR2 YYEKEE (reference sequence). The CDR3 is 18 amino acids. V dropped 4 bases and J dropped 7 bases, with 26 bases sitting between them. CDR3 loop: CASSRTTIMDSYTEKLFF. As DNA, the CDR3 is TGTGCCAGCAGCCGAACAACAATAATGGACAGCTATACTGAAAAACTGTTTTTT. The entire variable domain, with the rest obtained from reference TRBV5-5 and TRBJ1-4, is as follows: DAGVTQSPTHLIKTRGQQVTLRCSPISGHKSVSWYQQVLGQGPQFIFQYYEKEERGRGNFPDRFSARQFPNYSSELNVNALLLGDSALYLCASSRTTIMDSYTEKLFFGSGTQLSVL.

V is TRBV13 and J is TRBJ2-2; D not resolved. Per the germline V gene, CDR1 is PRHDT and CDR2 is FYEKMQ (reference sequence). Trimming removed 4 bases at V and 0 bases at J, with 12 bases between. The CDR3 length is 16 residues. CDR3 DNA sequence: TGTGCCAGCAGCTATCACATAGGTTCGAACACCGGGGAGCTGTTTTTT. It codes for CASSYHIGSNTGELFF.

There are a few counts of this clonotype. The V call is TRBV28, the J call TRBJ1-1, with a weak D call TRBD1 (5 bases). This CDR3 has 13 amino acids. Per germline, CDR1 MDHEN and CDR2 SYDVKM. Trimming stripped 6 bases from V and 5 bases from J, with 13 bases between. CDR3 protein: CASRAGLWTEAFF. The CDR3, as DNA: TGTGCCAGCAGGGCGGGGCTGTGGACTGAAGCTTTCTTT.

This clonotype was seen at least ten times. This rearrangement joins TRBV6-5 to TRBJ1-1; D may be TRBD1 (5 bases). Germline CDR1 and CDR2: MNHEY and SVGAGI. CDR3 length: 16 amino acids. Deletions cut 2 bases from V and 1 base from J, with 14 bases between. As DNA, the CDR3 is TGTGCCAGCAGTTACGATTCGGGACGGAGGAACACTGAAGCTTTCTTT. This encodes CASSYDSGRRNTEAFF.

The CDR3 DNA reads as TGTGCCAGCAGTGGGGGGGGTCGGAATGAGCAGTTCTTC. This gives the protein CASSGGGRNEQFF. The V gene is TRBV28, the J gene TRBJ2-1; 7 nucleotides match TRBD2. Germline CDR1 reads MDHEN; CDR2 reads SYDVKM. The CDR3 is made up of 13 amino acids. V trimming: 5 bases; J trimming: 7 bases; junction bases outside the gene matches: 5.

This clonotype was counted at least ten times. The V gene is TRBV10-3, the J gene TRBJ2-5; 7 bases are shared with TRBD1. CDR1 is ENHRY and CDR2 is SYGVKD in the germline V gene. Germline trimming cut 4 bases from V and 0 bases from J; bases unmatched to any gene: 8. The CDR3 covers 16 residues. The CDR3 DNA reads TGTGCCATCAGTGGGACGCCGGGACAGAACCAAGAGACCCAGTACTTC. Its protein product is CAISGTPGQNQETQYF.

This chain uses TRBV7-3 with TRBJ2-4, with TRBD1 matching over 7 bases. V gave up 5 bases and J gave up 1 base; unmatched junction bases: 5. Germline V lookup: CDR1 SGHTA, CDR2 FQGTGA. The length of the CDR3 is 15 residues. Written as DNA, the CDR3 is TGTGCCAGCAGCACACCGACAGGGGCCAAAAACATTCAGTACTTC. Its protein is CASSTPTGAKNIQYF. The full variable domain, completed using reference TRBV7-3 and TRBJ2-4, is GAGVSQTPSNKVTEKGKYVELRCDPISGHTALYWYRQSLGQGPEFLIYFQGTGAADDSGLPNDRFFAVRPEGSVSTLKIQRTERGDSAVYLCASSTPTGAKNIQYFGAGTRLSVL.

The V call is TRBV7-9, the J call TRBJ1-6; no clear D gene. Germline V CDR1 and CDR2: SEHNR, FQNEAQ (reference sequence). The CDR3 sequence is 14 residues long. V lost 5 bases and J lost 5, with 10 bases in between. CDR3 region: CASSQDTDNSPLHF. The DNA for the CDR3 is TGTGCCAGCAGCCAAGACACCGATAATTCACCCCTCCACTTT.